This T cell receptor beta chain was documented in a study of T cell responses to AZD1222 COVID-19 vaccine. Notes on the study in general: Among the donors, most were white British and more were female, and clonal diversity was possibly underestimated.

Of note for this clone: What it recognizes is unknown.

In germline, CDR1 is LGHDT, CDR2 YNNKEL (reference sequence). With 8 bases clipped from V and 5 bases from J, the junction kept 3 bases outside the gene matches. The CDR3 consists of 13 residues. TCRdb's copy holds only in-frame clones and misses some; the assay was immunoSEQ multiplex PCR. The repertoire has some 83,000 clones, 80% to 90% of them found once; the top ten carry 5.7%. This sequence was found in an adult in good health. Material: peripheral blood, obtained on day 0 of AZD1222 vaccination. The J gene is TRBJ2-2, the V gene TRBV3-1 (or the pseudogene TRBV3-2), with 9 bases fitting TRBD1. The CDR3: CASHRGRTGELFF. DNA for the CDR3: TGTGCCAGCCACAGGGGGCGGACCGGGGAGCTGTTTTTT.